What follows are 22 T cell receptor beta chains derived from one specimen sequenced in a study of T-cell memory formation after mild COVID-19. TCRdb re-derived calls from the 5' RACE reads in MiXCR, one entry per CDR3 protein. The repertoire holds a few hundred thousand distinct CDR3 sequences, with 20% to 25% as singletons. Sequencing was performed on PBMCs or a T cell subset sorted from them (not recorded which). The receptors originated from a man between 18 and 29 years old who had mild COVID-19 (a few samples of this study predate the infection). Cell type and time point are not known.

As for this clonotype: An end of the junction does not agree with germline; a read error may underlie this. The chain links TRBV28 to TRBJ1-6; TRBD1 is a possible D gene (5 bases). Germline CDR1 MDHEN, CDR2 SYDVKM. There are 16 residues in the CDR3. In DNA form, the CDR3 reads TGTGCCAGCAGTTTACGGCCGGGGAGGGGCCTTTCACCCCTCAACTTT. It codes for CASSLRPGRGLSPLNF. Drawing the rest from reference TRBV28 and TRBJ1-6, the complete variable domain is DVKVTQSSRYLVKRTGEKVFLECVQDMDHENMFWYRQDPGLGLRLIYFSYDVKMKEKGDIPEGYSVSREKKERFSLILESASTNQTSMYLCASSLRPGRGLSPLNFGNGTRLTVT.

This clonotype was recorded many times. V is TRBV5-1 and J is TRBJ1-6; D call uncertain. Germline V lookup: CDR1 SGHRS, CDR2 YFSETQ. This CDR3 spans 17 amino acids. V lost 4 bases and J 3 bases, leaving 17 bases between the germline ends. As DNA, the CDR3 is TGCGCCAGCAGCCCGGCCTCGGGGAGCGACTATAATTCACCCCTCCACTTT. Protein sequence: CASSPASGSDYNSPLHF.

This sequence joins TRBV9 and TRBJ2-3, with D possibly being TRBD1 or TRBD2 (5 bases each). The CDR3 is 17 residues long. V was clipped by 1 base and J by 2 bases, with 17 bases between them. Germline V CDR1 and CDR2: SGDLS, YYNGEE. CDR3 bases: TGTGCCAGCAGCGTATTAGGTCGGACGGGACCCACAGATACGCAGTATTTT. Protein sequence: CASSVLGRTGPTDTQYF.

The rearrangement uses TRBV18 and TRBJ1-2; no firm D call. The germline gives CDR1 KGHSH, CDR2 LQKENI. The ends were cut back, 2 bases at V and 2 bases at J, with 12 bases in the middle. The CDR3 extends over 15 amino acids. As DNA, the CDR3 is TGTGCCAGCTCACCATGGACCGAATCGAACTATGGCTACACCTTC. It specifies CASSPWTESNYGYTF.

The chain couples TRBV7-9 to TRBJ2-7, with D perhaps matching TRBD1 or TRBD2 (5 bases each). CDR3 length equals 15 residues. In germline, CDR1 is SEHNR, CDR2 FQNEAQ (reference sequence). Trimming pared 6 bases from V and 4 bases from J, leaving 19 bases between. This chain's CDR3 is CASSLHGGAIYEQYF. DNA for the CDR3: TGTGCCAGCAGTCTCCATGGGGGAGCTATTTACGAGCAGTACTTC.

A few counts support this clonotype. The chain has TRBV7-2 and TRBJ2-1; 7 bases are shared with TRBD2. J lost 15 bases, V lost 5 bases, and 10 bases had no gene match. The CDR3 consists of 12 residues. Germline V gene sequence: CDR1 SGHTA, CDR2 FQGNSA. CDR3 in amino acids: CASSVYTSAGFF. DNA for the CDR3: TGTGCCAGCAGCGTATACACTAGCGCTGGGTTCTTC. Complete variable domain (other parts from reference TRBV7-2 and TRBJ2-1): GAGVSQSPSNKVTEKGKDVELRCDPISGHTALYWYRQSLGQGLEFLIYFQGNSAPDKSGLPSDRFSAERTGGSVSTLTIQRTQQEDSAVYLCASSVYTSAGFFGPGTRLTVL.

This clonotype was counted between two and nine times. The V call is TRBV15, the J call TRBJ2-1, with 8 bases fitting TRBD2. V gave up 0 bases and J gave up 5 bases; unmatched junction bases: 12. Germline values: CDR1 LNHNV, CDR2 YYDKDF (reference sequence). The CDR3 is made up of 18 amino acids. CDR3 bases: TGTGCCACCAGCAGAGAGGCCCGGATAGCGGGGTTGAACAATGAGCAGTTCTTC. Translated, it gives CATSREARIAGLNNEQFF. The entire variable domain, with the rest obtained from reference TRBV15 and TRBJ2-1, is as follows: DAMVIQNPRYQVTQFGKPVTLSCSQTLNHNVMYWYQQKSSQAPKLLFHYYDKDFNNEADTPDNFQSRRPNTSFCFLDIRSPGLGDTAMYLCATSREARIAGLNNEQFFGPGTRLTVL.

Only a few counts were recorded for this clonotype. This chain uses TRBV24-1 with TRBJ2-2; TRBD2 agrees at 7 bases. V gave up 5 bases and J gave up 0 bases; unmatched junction bases: 8. The CDR3 is made up of 17 amino acids. The germline gives CDR1 KGHDR, CDR2 SFDVKD. CDR3 region: CATSASSGEANTGELFF. The CDR3 region has the DNA TGTGCCACCAGTGCTTCCAGCGGGGAGGCGAACACCGGGGAGCTGTTTTTT.

V and J are TRBV7-9 and TRBJ1-1; 10 bases map to TRBD1. The CDR3 covers 15 residues. Trimming cost V 4 bases and J 5 bases; bases outside gene matches: 7. Germline V CDR1 and CDR2: SEHNR, FQNEAQ (reference sequence). CDR3 loop: CASSSDRGGRTEAFF. Here the CDR3 DNA reads TGTGCCAGCAGCTCGGACAGGGGGGGGAGGACTGAAGCTTTCTTT.

V usage is TRBV27 and J usage is TRBJ2-4; weak D call: TRBD1 (6 bases). CDR1 MNHEY and CDR2 SMNVEV come from the germline V gene (reference sequence). The length of the CDR3 is 13 residues. The V gene lost 5 bases and the J gene lost 9 bases, with 14 bases spanning the gap. CDR3 in DNA: TGTGCCAGCAGTCCCTTCAGGGGCGGCATTCAGTACTTC. The encoded protein is CASSPFRGGIQYF.

This chain links TRBV10-3 with TRBJ2-5, with TRBD2 identical over 7 bases. CDR3 size: 13 residues. Germline CDR1 ENHRY, CDR2 SYGVKD. Trimming took 7 bases from V and 5 from J; bases not matched to a gene: 7. The CDR3 coding sequence is TGTGCCATCAAGGCGGGGCGGGAGGAGACCCAGTACTTC. Amino acid sequence: CAIKAGREETQYF.

The chain has TRBV6-5 and TRBJ1-5; D unresolved. V lost 8 bases and J 6 bases, leaving 11 bases between the germline ends. This CDR3 has 12 residues. Per germline, CDR1 MNHEY and CDR2 SVGAGI. The CDR3: CASGRGGQPQHF. The DNA of the CDR3 is TGTGCCAGCGGCCGGGGAGGTCAGCCCCAGCATTTT.

This rearrangement joins TRBV9 to TRBJ2-7, with D unresolved. Looked up from germline, CDR1 is SGDLS and CDR2 is YYNGEE. This CDR3 region has 9 residues. V lost 9 bases and J lost 9, with 10 bases in between. The DNA of the CDR3 is TGTGCCATCACCCCGCGGCAGTACGTC. It codes for CAITPRQYV.

The table lists this clonotype with a few counts. The gene calls are TRBV3-1 and TRBJ2-7; a possible D gene is TRBD2 (6 bases). The CDR3 covers 15 residues. V was cut by 1 base and J by 3 bases, with 13 bases left in between. The germline CDR1 and CDR2 sequences are LGHDT and YNNKEL (reference sequence). The CDR3 sequence is CASSQVRGGIYEQYV. CDR3 nucleotide sequence: TGTGCCAGCAGCCAAGTCCGTGGGGGGATCTACGAGCAGTACGTC.

This clonotype was detected a few times. The chain joins TRBV2 to TRBJ2-7; 8 bases agree with TRBD1. The CDR3 sequence is 12 residues long. Germline assignment: CDR1 SNHLY and CDR2 FYNNEI. V dropped 6 bases and J dropped 9; count of bases not matched to a gene: 7. As DNA, the CDR3 is TGTGCCAGCAGCCCGGACAGGGTCGGGCAGTACTTC. This translates into CASSPDRVGQYF.

This clonotype was observed a few times. The J gene is TRBJ1-4, the V gene TRBV18; 10 nucleotides line up with TRBD1. CDR3 length: 18 residues. Germline assignment: CDR1 KGHSH and CDR2 LQKENI. J lost 4 bases, V lost 1 base, and 9 bases had no gene match. CDR3 region: CASSPLSGQGLLNEKLFF. As DNA, the CDR3 is TGTGCCAGCTCACCACTCTCGGGACAGGGGCTACTTAATGAAAAACTGTTTTTT.

CDR3 residues: CASSYSGSYNEQFF. In DNA, the CDR3 is TGTGCCAGCAGTTACTCTGGCAGCTACAATGAGCAGTTCTTC. The J gene is TRBJ2-1, the V gene TRBV6-2 or TRBV6-3; D unresolved. Germline assignment: CDR1 MNHEY and CDR2 SVGEGT. Trimming removed 0 bases from V and 3 bases from J, with 6 bases in between. This CDR3 has 14 amino acids.

V is TRBV15 and J is TRBJ1-5, with no clear D. The CDR3 consists of 13 residues. The V and J ends lost 1 base and 7 bases respectively, with 8 bases between them. Germline-derived CDR1 and CDR2 are LNHNV and YYDKDF (reference sequence). CDR3: CATSRAVPQPQHF. DNA of the CDR3: TGTGCCACCAGCAGAGCTGTACCCCAGCCCCAGCATTTT.

The V call is TRBV5-1, the J call TRBJ1-6; D call uncertain. Trimming shortened V by 0 bases and J by 10 bases, and 23 bases separated the two germline ends. Germline V gene data show CDR1 as SGHRS and CDR2 as YFSETQ. This CDR3 comprises 18 residues. As DNA, the CDR3 is TGCGCCAGCAGCTTGGGAACAATGACGGGTCTCCCCAGCTCACCCCTCCACTTT. As protein: CASSLGTMTGLPSSPLHF.

Only a few counts were recorded for this clonotype. The genes are TRBV19 and TRBJ2-3, with D maybe TRBD1 (7 bases). Germline CDR1 LNHDA, CDR2 SQIVND (reference sequence). Trimming pared 6 bases from V and 3 bases from J, leaving 13 bases between. CDR3 size: 14 residues. The CDR3 here is CASSSTGRTDTQYF. The CDR3 DNA follows: TGTGCCAGTAGCTCGACAGGGAGGACAGATACGCAGTATTTT.

The V call is TRBV5-1, the J call TRBJ2-7; possibly TRBD1 for D (6 bases). Trimming pared 2 bases from V and 3 bases from J, leaving 9 bases between. CDR3 size: 13 residues. The germline gives CDR1 SGHRS, CDR2 YFSETQ. The DNA of the CDR3 is TGCGCCAGCAGCTTCTTGACAGGCTACGAGCAGTACTTC. Protein: CASSFLTGYEQYF.

The chain has TRBV4-1 and TRBJ2-1, with TRBD1 matching 11 bases. Germline V CDR1 and CDR2: MGHRA, YSYEKL. The CDR3 loop spans 16 amino acids. The J segment lost 7 bases and the V segment lost 3 bases, leaving 8 bases of the junction unmatched. CDR3 bases: TGCGCCAGCAGCCACCCTGGACAGGGGGCGCGAAATGAGCAGTTCTTC. As protein: CASSHPGQGARNEQFF.